The sequence of this T cell receptor beta chain was determined in a study of CD8 T cells in ankylosing spondylitis. Study-wide findings and caveats: The study identified a TCR beta motif of under ten highly homologous variants that appeared characteristic of ankylosing spondylitis blood. Reports of some motif variants in reactive arthritis synovial fluid and blood predate this one. Clones linked to disease were reported to show significant enrichment in matched ankylosing spondylitis synovial fluid. Clones linked with disease were CD8+ and fairly uncommon in the peripheral blood.

Note on this clonotype: Its antigen is undetermined.

J gave up 6 bases and V 0 bases, and 7 bases lay outside the gene matches. The CDR3 loop spans 15 amino acids. Germline V gene sequence: CDR1 SGDLS, CDR2 YYNGEE. TCRdb re-called the 5' RACE reads with MiXCR, one entry per CDR3 protein. The sample lists about 130,000 distinct CDR3 sequences, 17% occurring once. J is TRBJ2-7 and V is TRBV9, with 9 bases that match TRBD1. The TCR sequence derives from a male donor with ankylosing spondylitis. Sequenced: blood, either unsorted or a sorted T cell fraction (not recorded which). This CDR3 reads CASSVVGTGSSEQYF. The CDR3 nucleotides read TGTGCCAGCAGCGTAGTAGGGACAGGGTCTTCCGAGCAGTACTTC.